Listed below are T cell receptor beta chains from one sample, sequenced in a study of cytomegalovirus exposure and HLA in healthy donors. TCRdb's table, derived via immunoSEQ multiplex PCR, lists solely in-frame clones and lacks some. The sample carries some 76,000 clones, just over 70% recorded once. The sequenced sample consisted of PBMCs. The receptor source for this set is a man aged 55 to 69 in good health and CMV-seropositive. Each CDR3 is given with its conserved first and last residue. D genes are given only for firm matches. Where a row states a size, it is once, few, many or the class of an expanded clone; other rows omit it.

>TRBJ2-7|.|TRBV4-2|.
CASSQDQGPYEQYF
TGTGCCAGCAGCCAAGATCAGGGGCCCTACGAGCAGTACTTC
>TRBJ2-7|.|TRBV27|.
CAPQATTGGPNYEQYF
TGTGCCCCCCAGGCCACGACAGGAGGCCCAAATTACGAGCAGTACTTC
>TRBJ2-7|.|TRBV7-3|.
CASSLARAGEGEQYF
TGTGCCAGCAGCTTAGCCCGGGCAGGGGAGGGCGAGCAGTACTTC
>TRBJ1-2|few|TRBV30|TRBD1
CAWGTGGARRDGYTF
TGTGCCTGGGGGACAGGGGGCGCGAGGCGGGATGGCTACACCTTC
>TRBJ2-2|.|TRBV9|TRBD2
CASSLEPGGRIAGELFF
TGTGCCAGCAGCCTTGAGCCGGGGGGGAGGATCGCCGGGGAGCTGTTTTTT
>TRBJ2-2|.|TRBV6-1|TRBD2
CASSGLAGHTGELFF
TGTGCCAGCAGTGGACTAGCGGGGCACACCGGGGAGCTGTTTTTT
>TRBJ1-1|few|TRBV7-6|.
CASSLGSTEAFF
TGTGCCAGCAGCTTAGGGAGCACTGAAGCTTTCTTT
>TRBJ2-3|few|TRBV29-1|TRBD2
CSVDGLAGSTDTQYF
TGCAGCGTTGATGGACTAGCGGGAAGCACAGATACGCAGTATTTT
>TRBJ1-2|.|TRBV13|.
CASSLGNSYSYGYTF
TGTGCCAGCAGCTTAGGTAACAGTTATAGCTATGGCTACACCTTC
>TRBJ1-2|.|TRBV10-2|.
CASSDQGMVGGYTF
TGCGCCAGCAGTGATCAGGGGATGGTTGGTGGCTACACCTTC
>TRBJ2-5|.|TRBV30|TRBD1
CAWGTEPKETQYF
TGTGCCTGGGGGACAGAACCCAAAGAGACCCAGTACTTC
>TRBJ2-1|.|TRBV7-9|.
CSSSPTSYEQFF
TGTTCCAGCAGCCCAACTAGCTATGAGCAGTTCTTC
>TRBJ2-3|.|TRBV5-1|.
CASSFWGLGTDTQYF
TGCGCCAGCAGCTTTTGGGGACTTGGCACAGATACGCAGTATTTT
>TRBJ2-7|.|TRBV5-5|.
CASSLGDSAYEQYF
TGTGCCAGCAGCCTAGGAGACAGCGCCTACGAGCAGTACTTC
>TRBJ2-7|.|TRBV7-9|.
CASSLALRQGDEQYF
TGTGCCAGCAGCTTAGCGCTCCGGCAGGGTGACGAGCAGTACTTC